Below, 32 T cell receptor beta chains from the same sample are listed, as sequenced in a study of T-cell reconstitution after alpha-beta-depleted transplantation in children. Whole-study results and caveats: One year post-transplant, T-cell counts and diversity were largely derived from T cells produced anew.

During its preparation, the TCRbeta library received unique molecular identifiers. One entry per CDR3 protein results from TCRdb running MiXCR on the PCR reads. In the table there are 250,000 to 300,000 distinct CDR3 sequences, 7.5% to 9% of which are singletons. Their recognized antigens are unknown. This sample comprised peripheral blood, obtained 360 days after TCRalphabeta/CD19-depleted stem cell transplant. The source is a female patient under 10 years old who had a stem cell transplant for Fanconi anemia, so the T cells may come from the graft donor.

This chain links TRBV24-1 with TRBJ2-1; D gene uncertain. V lost 5 bases and J lost 5, with 9 bases in between. The CDR3 consists of 13 residues. Germline CDR1 is KGHDR and CDR2 is SFDVKD. The CDR3: CATSGPFNNEQFF. CDR3 DNA: TGTGCCACCAGTGGGCCCTTTAACAATGAGCAGTTCTTC.

In its sample, this clonotype was seen a few times. This chain joins TRBV6-1 and TRBJ1-2; TRBD1 agrees at 8 bases. Germline values: CDR1 MNHNS, CDR2 SASEGT. V lost 8 bases and J lost 4; bases outside the gene matches: 12. CDR3 length: 15 residues. The CDR3 protein is CASSFRTGPVYGYTF. Written as DNA, the CDR3 is TGTGCCAGCTCCTTCAGGACAGGGCCTGTCTATGGCTACACCTTC.

This chain connects TRBV7-8 to TRBJ2-3, with no clear D. Germline assignment: CDR1 SGHVS and CDR2 FQNEAQ. The CDR3 is 12 residues long. V was pared by 3 bases and J by 5 bases, with 6 bases between. CDR3 sequence: CASSFSLDTQYF. The CDR3 DNA sequence: TGTGCCAGCAGCTTCTCACTAGATACGCAGTATTTT. Using reference TRBV7-8 and TRBJ2-3 for the parts outside the CDR3, the full variable domain is GAGVSQSPRYKVAKRGQDVALRCDPISGHVSLFWYQQALGQGPEFLTYFQNEAQLDKSGLPSDRFFAERPEGSVSTLKIQRTQQEDSAVYLCASSFSLDTQYFGPGTRLTVL.

This clonotype was recorded many times. CDR3 bases: TGTGCCAGCAGCGTAGGGTTCTCTCTGCGGGGGAACACCGGGGAGCTGTTTTTT. It is translated as CASSVGFSLRGNTGELFF. The chain combines TRBV9 with TRBJ2-2; D possibly corresponds to TRBD2 (6 bases). The CDR3 is made up of 18 amino acids. Germline-derived CDR1 and CDR2 are SGDLS and YYNGEE. V shed 0 bases and J shed 1 base, with 16 bases lying between them.

This clonotype showed up many times. CDR3 residues: CASSSTGNSNQPQHF. CDR3 bases: TGTGCCAGCTCCTCAACAGGGAACAGCAATCAGCCCCAGCATTTT. This chain uses TRBV9 with TRBJ1-5; perhaps TRBD1 as D (6 bases). This CDR3 is 15 amino acids long. Trimming took off 7 bases at V and 1 base at J, with 15 bases between the two ends. Per the germline V gene, CDR1 is SGDLS and CDR2 is YYNGEE.

This chain joins TRBV6-5 and TRBJ2-7, with D unresolved. Germline assignment: CDR1 MNHEY and CDR2 SVGAGI. Trimming removed 2 bases from V and 2 bases from J, with 16 bases in between. The CDR3 runs to 16 residues. CDR3 DNA: TGTGCCAGCAGTTACGGCGGACGGATCAATGCCTACGAGCAGTACTTC. The encoded protein is CASSYGGRINAYEQYF.

This chain uses TRBV7-9 with TRBJ2-1; TRBD2 is a possible D gene (5 bases). The V end was cut by 1 base, the J end by 8 bases, with 9 bases between. The germline CDR1 and CDR2 sequences are SEHNR and FQNEAQ (reference sequence). The CDR3 is made up of 13 amino acids. In nucleotides, the CDR3 is TGTGCCAGCAGCTTAGGTTCAGCGGATGAGCAGTTCTTC. Amino acid sequence: CASSLGSADEQFF. The variable domain in full, completed from reference TRBV7-9 and TRBJ2-1, reads DTGVSQNPRHKITKRGQNVTFRCDPISEHNRLYWYRQTLGQGPEFLTYFQNEAQLEKSRLLSDRFSAERPKGSFSTLEIQRTEQGDSAMYLCASSLGSADEQFFGPGTRLTVL.

The sample holds many counts of this clonotype. The chain links TRBV5-1 to TRBJ1-6; no reliable D call. CDR3 length: 15 residues. CDR1 is SGHRS, CDR2 YFSETQ, per germline. V lost 1 base to trimming and J lost 7 bases, with 12 bases between them. CDR3 DNA: TGCGCCAGCAGCTTGTTCAGGTCCCTGAATTCACCCCTCCACTTT. Protein sequence: CASSLFRSLNSPLHF. Variable domain in full (rest from reference TRBV5-1 and TRBJ1-6): KAGVTQTPRYLIKTRGQQVTLSCSPISGHRSVSWYQQTPGQGLQFLFEYFSETQRNKGNFPGRFSGRQFSNSRSEMNVSTLELGDSALYLCASSLFRSLNSPLHFGNGTRLTVT.

This clonotype was recorded a few times. This rearrangement joins TRBV6-1 to TRBJ2-3, with 8 bases lining up with TRBD2. The CDR3 spans 14 residues. With V trimmed by 6 bases and J by 5 bases, 7 bases remained unmatched. CDR1 is MNHNS and CDR2 is SASEGT in the germline V gene. The CDR3 sequence is CASRRGGKRDTQYF. The CDR3 coding sequence is TGTGCCAGCAGGCGCGGGGGGAAGAGAGATACGCAGTATTTT.

The chain carries TRBV4-1 and TRBJ2-1, with 8 bases identical to TRBD2. Germline V gives CDR1 MGHRA, CDR2 YSYEKL. V gave up 3 bases and J gave up 8 bases; unmatched junction bases: 3. CDR3 length: 13 amino acids. Here the CDR3 reads CASSHLLADEQFF. In DNA, the CDR3 is TGCGCCAGCAGCCACTTACTAGCGGATGAGCAGTTCTTC.

This chain connects TRBV28 to TRBJ2-7, with no clear D. Germline CDR1 reads MDHEN; CDR2 reads SYDVKM. V lost 8 bases to trimming and J lost 3 bases, with 17 bases between them. CDR3 length: 14 residues. CDR3 in DNA: TGTGCCAGCGGGCAGGCCGGTACAATCTACGAGCAGTACGTC. It is translated as CASGQAGTIYEQYV.

This clonotype was seen only a few times. The chain carries TRBV28 and TRBJ2-5; 10 bases match TRBD2. V was clipped by 1 base and J by 5 bases; unmatched bases: 7. CDR3 length: 16 amino acids. Germline loops: CDR1 MDHEN, CDR2 SYDVKM. The CDR3 protein is CASSLLLAGARETQYF. DNA of the CDR3: TGTGCCAGCAGTTTATTGCTAGCGGGAGCGAGGGAGACCCAGTACTTC.

This clonotype appeared many times. The gene calls are TRBV24-1 and TRBJ2-7; unclear D gene. Per the germline V gene, CDR1 is KGHDR and CDR2 is SFDVKD. Trimming removed 6 bases at V and 2 bases at J, with 10 bases between. CDR3 length equals 13 residues. The CDR3 region is CATSTGQTYEQYF. The CDR3 bases are TGTGCCACCAGTACGGGTCAAACCTACGAGCAGTACTTC.

This clonotype was detected many times. The rearrangement links TRBV5-1 to TRBJ2-3; weak D call: TRBD2 (6 bases). Deletions cut 4 bases from V and 2 bases from J, with 11 bases between. There are 14 residues in the CDR3. Looked up from germline, CDR1 is SGHRS and CDR2 is YFSETQ. The CDR3 region is CASSTGGNTDTQYF. The CDR3 coding sequence is TGCGCCAGCAGCACCGGCGGGAACACAGATACGCAGTATTTT. Combining the CDR3 with reference TRBV5-1 and TRBJ2-3 gives the whole variable domain KAGVTQTPRYLIKTRGQQVTLSCSPISGHRSVSWYQQTPGQGLQFLFEYFSETQRNKGNFPGRFSGRQFSNSRSEMNVSTLELGDSALYLCASSTGGNTDTQYFGPGTRLTVL.

Written as DNA, the CDR3 is TGTGCCAGCAGCGGGGTTAGAGGCACTGAAGCTTTCTTT. Translated, it gives CASSGVRGTEAFF. The chain joins TRBV4-2 to TRBJ1-1; no firm D call. Germline CDR1 and CDR2: LGHNA and YNFKEQ. Trimming took 5 bases from V and 4 from J, leaving 11 bases between them. This CDR3 region has 13 residues.

This clonotype occurred a few times. The chain combines TRBV5-1 with TRBJ2-2, with D hard to call. The V gene lost 4 bases and the J gene lost 10 bases, with 11 bases spanning the gap. The length of the CDR3 is 12 residues. Germline values: CDR1 SGHRS, CDR2 YFSETQ. CDR3 coding DNA: TGCGCCAGCAGCCAGACACTCGCGGAGCTGTTTTTT. Translation: CASSQTLAELFF.

This clonotype was observed once. This sequence joins TRBV3-1 and TRBJ1-4; D gene ambiguous. Deletions cut 2 bases from V and 6 bases from J, with 13 bases between. Germline assignment: CDR1 LGHDT and CDR2 YNNKEL (reference sequence). This CDR3 has 15 amino acids. The CDR3 DNA follows: TGTGCCAGCAGCCAATCCGAGGGCCCCCATGAAAAACTGTTTTTT. It specifies CASSQSEGPHEKLFF.

The chain uses TRBV18 and TRBJ1-4, with 7 bases lining up with TRBD1. Looked up from germline, CDR1 is KGHSH and CDR2 is LQKENI. V was clipped by 4 bases and J by 5 bases; unmatched bases: 7. CDR3 size: 15 residues. The CDR3 region is CASSRGTVGNEKLFF. In DNA form, the CDR3 reads TGTGCCAGCTCACGTGGGACAGTAGGCAATGAAAAACTGTTTTTT.

The CDR3 here is CASSPAGDNGGELFF. CDR3 nucleotide sequence: TGTGCCAGCAGCCCGGCGGGGGACAACGGCGGGGAGCTGTTTTTT. The chain recombines TRBV5-4 with TRBJ2-2, with a tentative D call TRBD2 (7 bases). Trimming took off 4 bases at V and 7 bases at J, with 17 bases between the two ends. The CDR3 sequence is 15 residues long. Germline V CDR1 and CDR2: SGHNT, YYREEE (reference sequence).

There are a few counts of this clonotype. The rearrangement joins TRBV5-6 to TRBJ1-3, with D uncertain. In germline, CDR1 is SGHDT, CDR2 YYEEEE. V lost 4 bases, J lost 4 bases, and 21 bases lay in between. The CDR3 runs to 17 residues. DNA of the CDR3: TGTGCCAGCAGCCCCACACCCCCCCATCGCGCGGGAAACACCATATATTTT. Protein product: CASSPTPPHRAGNTIYF.

The J gene is TRBJ2-3, the V gene TRBV20-1; D is uncertain. Trimming left V 5 bases short and J 6 bases short, with 9 bases between. Per the germline V gene, CDR1 is DFQATT and CDR2 is SNEGSKA (reference sequence). CDR3 length equals 11 residues. The CDR3 DNA follows: TGCAGTGCTGGCCGTTTGGATACGCAGTATTTT. Residues: CSAGRLDTQYF.

The chain joins TRBV5-1 to TRBJ2-2, with 7 bases identical to TRBD1. Trimming cost V 0 bases and J 3 bases; bases outside gene matches: 8. The CDR3 has 17 residues. The germline V gene has CDR1 SGHRS and CDR2 YFSETQ. The CDR3 spells CASSLVSGTDYTGELFF. The CDR3 DNA follows: TGCGCCAGCAGCTTGGTTTCCGGGACAGATTACACCGGGGAGCTGTTTTTT. Variable domain in full (rest from reference TRBV5-1 and TRBJ2-2): KAGVTQTPRYLIKTRGQQVTLSCSPISGHRSVSWYQQTPGQGLQFLFEYFSETQRNKGNFPGRFSGRQFSNSRSEMNVSTLELGDSALYLCASSLVSGTDYTGELFFGEGSRLTVL.

Written as DNA, the CDR3 is TGTGCCAGCAGCCCCAGCCTAGCGGGGGGGCCCCATGAGCAGTTCTTC. Translated: CASSPSLAGGPHEQFF. The V call is TRBV3-1, the J call TRBJ2-1; 12 positions agree with TRBD2. Germline CDR1 LGHDT, CDR2 YNNKEL (reference sequence). V dropped 4 bases and J dropped 8; count of bases not matched to a gene: 9. The CDR3 is 16 residues long.

V is TRBV18 and J is TRBJ2-2; D remains ambiguous. This CDR3 is built from 14 residues. V lost 3 bases to trimming and J lost 1 base, with 6 bases between them. The V gene's germline CDR1 is KGHSH and CDR2 LQKENI. The CDR3 region has the DNA TGTGCCAGCTCACCGTGGGAGAACACCGGGGAGCTGTTTTTT. This codes for CASSPWENTGELFF.

This clonotype was found a few times. The chain couples TRBV20-1 to TRBJ1-2, with D possibly matching TRBD1 (6 bases). The germline CDR1 and CDR2 sequences are DFQATT and SNEGSKA (reference sequence). The CDR3 spans 15 residues. Trimming cost V 3 bases and J 7 bases, with 21 bases left between them. CDR3: CSARVHRTVEAGYTF. The CDR3, as DNA: TGCAGTGCTAGGGTCCATAGGACAGTGGAGGCTGGCTACACCTTC.

Note on this clonotype: A clone one base away is much larger, so this may be a read error. J is TRBJ2-4 and V is TRBV6-5; no reliable D call. In germline, CDR1 is MNHEY, CDR2 SVGAGI. CDR3 size: 15 residues. The CDR3 spells CASSYRGTPGNIEYF. The CDR3 DNA is TGTGCCAGCAGTTACCGAGGAACCCCCGGAAACATTGAGTACTTC.

V and J are TRBV6-1 and TRBJ1-2; weak D call: TRBD1 (6 bases). V lost 6 bases to trimming and J lost 5 bases, with 16 bases between them. The V gene's germline CDR1 is MNHNS and CDR2 SASEGT. The CDR3 loop spans 14 amino acids. CDR3 sequence reads: CASRTPGQLYGYTF. CDR3 coding DNA: TGTGCCAGCAGAACACCTGGACAGTTATATGGCTACACCTTC.

This chain uses TRBV18 with TRBJ2-7; D call uncertain. CDR3 length equals 12 residues. The germline V gene encodes CDR1 KGHSH and CDR2 LQKENI. Trimming cost V 4 bases and J 5 bases, with 9 bases left between them. CDR3 coding DNA: TGTGCCAGCTCACAGGGCCCCGACGAGCAGTACTTC. The encoded protein is CASSQGPDEQYF. Full variable domain (outside the CDR3, taken from reference TRBV18 and TRBJ2-7): NAGVMQNPRHLVRRRGQEARLRCSPMKGHSHVYWYRQLPEEGLKFMVYLQKENIIDESGMPKERFSAEFPKEGPSILRIQQVVRGDSAAYFCASSQGPDEQYFGPGTRLTVT.

In this sample, this clonotype turned up many times. The chain joins TRBV28 to TRBJ1-6; no definite D call. V lost 2 bases, J lost 7 bases, and 15 bases lay in between. Germline CDR1 is MDHEN and CDR2 is SYDVKM. The CDR3 runs 16 residues. The CDR3 DNA is TGTGCCAGCAGTTTAGGGCCGCCGACTCGGAATTCACCCCTCCACTTT. It yields the protein CASSLGPPTRNSPLHF.

This clonotype was recorded many times. V is TRBV12-3 or TRBV12-4 and J is TRBJ2-1; 8 bases are a match to TRBD1. This CDR3 spans 16 amino acids. The V gene end was trimmed by 6 bases and the J gene end by 4 bases; junction bases not matched to a gene: 11. CDR3 sequence (DNA): TGTGCCAGCAGCCCGGACAGGGCCCTACTTTACAATGAGCAGTTCTTC. Translated, it gives CASSPDRALLYNEQFF.

J is TRBJ1-2 and V is TRBV6-4; D may be TRBD1 (5 bases). V was cut by 1 base and J by 8 bases, with 8 bases left in between. The CDR3 totals 12 residues. From germline, CDR1 is MRHNA and CDR2 SNTAGT. This chain's CDR3 is CASSDWGGGYTF. CDR3 bases: TGTGCCAGCAGTGACTGGGGCGGGGGCTACACCTTC.

This clonotype was observed many times. The genes are TRBV25-1 and TRBJ1-1; 8 positions agree with TRBD1. The trim removed 5 bases at V and 4 bases at J, leaving 3 bases unmatched. Germline V gives CDR1 MGHDK, CDR2 SYGVNS. The CDR3 has 13 residues. The CDR3 reads CASSLTGATEAFF. Here the CDR3 DNA reads TGTGCCAGCAGTCTGACAGGGGCCACTGAAGCTTTCTTT.